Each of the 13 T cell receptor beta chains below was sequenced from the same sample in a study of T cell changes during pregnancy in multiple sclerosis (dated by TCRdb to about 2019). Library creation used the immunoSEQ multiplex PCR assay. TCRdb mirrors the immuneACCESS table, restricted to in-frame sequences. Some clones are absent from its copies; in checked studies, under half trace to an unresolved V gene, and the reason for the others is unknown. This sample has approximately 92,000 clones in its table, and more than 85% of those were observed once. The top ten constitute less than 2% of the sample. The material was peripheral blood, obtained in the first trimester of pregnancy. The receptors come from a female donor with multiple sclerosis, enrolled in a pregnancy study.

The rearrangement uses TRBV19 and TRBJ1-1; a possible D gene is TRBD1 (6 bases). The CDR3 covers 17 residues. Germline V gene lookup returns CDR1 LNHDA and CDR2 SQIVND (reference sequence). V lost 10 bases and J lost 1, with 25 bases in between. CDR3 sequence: CATLRHRNRAGNTEAFF. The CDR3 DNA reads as TGTGCCACCCTTAGGCACCGAAACAGGGCGGGGAACACTGAAGCTTTCTTT.

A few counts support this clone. The chain's CDR3 is CASSRAGGLPTNEQFF. The CDR3 DNA reads as TGCGCCAGCAGTAGGGCGGGAGGACTACCTACCAATGAGCAGTTCTTC. The chain has TRBV5-1 and TRBJ2-1; 8 nucleotides match TRBD2. Germline lookup yields CDR1 SGHRS and CDR2 YFSETQ. V shed 5 bases, J shed 6 bases, and the junction held 13 bases outside the gene matches. The CDR3 covers 16 residues.

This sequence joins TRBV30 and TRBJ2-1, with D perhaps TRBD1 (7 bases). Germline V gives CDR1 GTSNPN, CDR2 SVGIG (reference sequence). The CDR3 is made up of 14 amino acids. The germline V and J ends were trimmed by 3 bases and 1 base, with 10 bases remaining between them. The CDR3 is CAWRAGQSYNEQFF. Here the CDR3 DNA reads TGTGCCTGGAGGGCGGGACAGTCCTACAATGAGCAGTTCTTC.

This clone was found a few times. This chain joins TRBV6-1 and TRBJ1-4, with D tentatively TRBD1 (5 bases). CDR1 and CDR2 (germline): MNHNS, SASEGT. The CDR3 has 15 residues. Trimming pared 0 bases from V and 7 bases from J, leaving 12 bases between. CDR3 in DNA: TGTGCCAGCAGTGAAGCTGGGGACTGGGGTGAAAAACTGTTTTTT. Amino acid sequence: CASSEAGDWGEKLFF.

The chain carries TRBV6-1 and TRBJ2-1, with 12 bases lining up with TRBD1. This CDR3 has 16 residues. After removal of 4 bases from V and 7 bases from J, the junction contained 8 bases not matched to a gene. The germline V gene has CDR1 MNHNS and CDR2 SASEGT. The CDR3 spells CASSALGQGAGNEQFF. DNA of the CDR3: TGTGCCAGCAGTGCCTTGGGACAGGGGGCGGGTAATGAGCAGTTCTTC.

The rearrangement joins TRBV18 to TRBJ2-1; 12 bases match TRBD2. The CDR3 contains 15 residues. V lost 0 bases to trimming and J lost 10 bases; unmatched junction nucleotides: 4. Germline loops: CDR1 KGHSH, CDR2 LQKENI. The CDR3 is CASSPPLAGGGEQFF. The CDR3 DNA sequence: TGTGCCAGCTCACCACCCCTAGCGGGAGGGGGGGAGCAGTTCTTC.

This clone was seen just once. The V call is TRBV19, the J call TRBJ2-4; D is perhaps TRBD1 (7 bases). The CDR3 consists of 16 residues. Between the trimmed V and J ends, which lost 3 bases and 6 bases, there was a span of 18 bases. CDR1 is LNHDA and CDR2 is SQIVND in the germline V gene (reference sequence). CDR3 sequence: CASSMFPGQGGNIQYF. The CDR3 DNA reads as TGTGCCAGTAGTATGTTTCCAGGGCAGGGGGGAAACATTCAGTACTTC.

CDR3 DNA: TGCAGGATAAAGACAGGTACGAAGCAGTACTTC. Translated, it gives CRIKTGTKQYF. This rearrangement joins TRBV20-1 to TRBJ2-7, with D perhaps TRBD1 (6 bases). The CDR3 extends over 11 amino acids. Per the germline V gene, CDR1 is DFQATT and CDR2 is SNEGSKA (reference sequence).

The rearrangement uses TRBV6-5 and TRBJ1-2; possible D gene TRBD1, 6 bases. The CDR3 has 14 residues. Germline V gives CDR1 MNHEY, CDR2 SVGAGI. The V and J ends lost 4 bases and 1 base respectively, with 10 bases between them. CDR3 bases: TGTGCCAGCAGTTTTCAGGGGCATAACTATGGCTACACCTTC. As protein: CASSFQGHNYGYTF.

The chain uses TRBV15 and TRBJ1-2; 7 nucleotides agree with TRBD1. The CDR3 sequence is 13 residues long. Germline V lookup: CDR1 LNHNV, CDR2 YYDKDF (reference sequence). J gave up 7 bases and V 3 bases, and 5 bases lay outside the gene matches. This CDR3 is CATSREGAGGYTF. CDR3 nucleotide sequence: TGTGCCACCAGCAGGGAGGGGGCAGGTGGCTACACCTTC.

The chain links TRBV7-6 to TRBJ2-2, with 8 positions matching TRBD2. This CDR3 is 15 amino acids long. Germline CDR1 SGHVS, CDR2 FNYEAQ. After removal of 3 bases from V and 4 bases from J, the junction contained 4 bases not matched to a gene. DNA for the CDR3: TGTGCCAGCAGCTTCTCCGGGACTAGCACCGGGGAGCTGTTTTTT. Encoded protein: CASSFSGTSTGELFF.

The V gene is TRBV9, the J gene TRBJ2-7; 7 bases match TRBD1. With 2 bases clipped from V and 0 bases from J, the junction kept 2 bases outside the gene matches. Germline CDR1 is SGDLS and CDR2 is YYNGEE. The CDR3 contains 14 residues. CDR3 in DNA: TGTGCCAGCAGCGTCCGGGACAGCTCCTACGAGCAGTACTTC. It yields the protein CASSVRDSSYEQYF.

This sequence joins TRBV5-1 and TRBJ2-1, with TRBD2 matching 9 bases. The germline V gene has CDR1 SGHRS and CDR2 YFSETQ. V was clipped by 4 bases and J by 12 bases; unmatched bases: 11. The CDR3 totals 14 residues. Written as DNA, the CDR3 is TGCGCCAGCAGCGGGGGGCAGCTAGCGGGGACGCAGTTCTTC. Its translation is CASSGGQLAGTQFF.